What follows describes a single T cell receptor (beta chain). Its specificity is not known. The identical CDR3 is also encoded by other nucleotide sequences in the sample. The data were taken from a study of shared clonotypes between healthy human individuals. Study context: Donor ages ranged 18 to 49 years: two women, a few men.

The CDR3 contains 14 residues. The V gene lost 4 bases and the J gene lost 1 base, with 11 bases spanning the gap. Germline V gene lookup returns CDR1 SGHRS and CDR2 YFSETQ. Assay execution proceeded at the deep level. The method was immunoSEQ multiplex PCR; TCRdb's version includes in-frame clones alone and lacks a portion of them. The repertoire holds 2 million to 2.5 million clones, with around 90% as singletons. Points from the study as a whole: Shared clonotypes across all four donors exceeded non-shared ones in generation probability. Shared clonotypes: about 5.3% naive CD4, around 3.7% naive CD8, less than 2.5% memory CD4, approximately 0.4% memory CD8.

The clonotype comes from a man aged 18-30 years in good health. Some clones in this sample may be carry-over from other donors' samples. Sequencing was performed on naive CD4+ T cells from PBMCs. Subset here: CD45RA+ positively selected. The chain recombines TRBV5-1 with TRBJ1-1, with D maybe TRBD1 (5 bases). The CDR3: CASSLGGQNTEAFF. For the CDR3, the DNA is TGCGCCAGCAGCCTGGGCGGACAGAACACTGAAGCTTTCTTT.